These 22 T cell receptor beta chains were sequenced from one sample in a study of T cells in women clearing cervical HPV infection. Measured with immunoSEQ multiplex PCR; TCRdb has only the in-frame clones, and not every one. The sample data list under 50,000 clones. Sequenced sample: blood buffy coat. The receptors were gathered from a woman between 18 and 70 years old with a cervical HPV16 infection that either progressed to CIN3+ or cleared (not recorded which).

In the case of this clone: Read coverage stops 3 residues before the CDR3 terminus; the germline J gene supplies the remainder. V is TRBV5-5 and J is TRBJ2-7; D unclear. This CDR3 is built from 15 residues. Trimming took 7 bases from V and 3 from J, leaving 20 bases between them. Germline CDR1 reads SGHKS; CDR2 reads YYEKEE (reference sequence). CDR3: CASENYGPGHYEQYF. The sequenced CDR3 bases are TGTGCCAGCGAGAATTATGGTCCTGGGCACTACGAG.

Concerning this clone itself: The read gets to within 3 residues of the CDR3 end, and the germline J gene fills in the rest. The V call is TRBV4-2, the J call TRBJ1-5; D is perhaps TRBD1 (5 bases). Trimming removed 7 bases from V and 4 bases from J, with 17 bases in between. There are 15 residues in the CDR3. Germline V CDR1 and CDR2: LGHNA, YNFKEQ. Incomplete CDR3 DNA: TGTGCCAGCACCCCCACGGGGGTTTCTAATCAGCCC. This gives the protein CASTPTGVSNQP. The whole CDR3 protein reads CASTPTGVSNQPQHF.

Remarks on this clone: The sequence runs out 3 residues before the end of the CDR3; the remainder is reconstructed from the germline J gene. V gene TRBV5-1 combines with J gene TRBJ2-7; TRBD1 matches at 7 bases. Germline V gene data show CDR1 as SGHRS and CDR2 as YFSETQ. The V and J ends lost 1 base and 0 bases, in that order; junction bases with no gene match: 10. The CDR3 has 17 residues. Incomplete CDR3 DNA: TGCGCCAGCAGCTTGCGGTTGGGACAGAGGAGCTCCTACGAG. Protein sequence: CASSLRLGQRSSYE. The entire CDR3 protein reads CASSLRLGQRSSYEQYF.

With regard to this clone: Read sequence stops 3 residues before the CDR3 end, and the germline J gene provides the missing end. V is TRBV7-2 and J is TRBJ1-2; 8 positions agree with TRBD1. The V and J ends lost 1 base and 2 bases, in that order; junction bases with no gene match: 3. In germline, CDR1 is SGHTA, CDR2 FQGNSA. This CDR3 has 15 residues. CDR3 region: CASSLGTGSNYGYTF. The part of the CDR3 DNA that was read is TGTGCCAGCAGCTTAGGGACAGGGTCGAACTATGGC.

In the case of this clone: The sequence runs out 3 residues before the end of the CDR3; the remainder is reconstructed from the germline J gene. This chain joins TRBV5-1 and TRBJ2-6; D might be TRBD2 (7 bases). Germline CDR1 reads SGHRS; CDR2 reads YFSETQ. V was cut by 6 bases and J by 4 bases, with 11 bases left in between. This CDR3 has 14 residues. CDR3 bases read: TGCGCCAGCATGGGGGGGCCCGGGGCCAACGTC. This codes for CASMGGPGANV. The entire CDR3 reads CASMGGPGANVLTF.

For this clone: The read terminates 3 residues ahead of where the CDR3 ends, so the germline J gene completes it. The gene calls are TRBV20-1 and TRBJ1-4; a possible D gene is TRBD1 (5 bases). The CDR3 has 14 residues. Trimming cost V 0 bases and J 7 bases, with 12 bases left between them. The V gene's germline CDR1 is DFQATT and CDR2 SNEGSKA (reference sequence). The CDR3 DNA, read in part, is TGCAGTGCTAGAGATGGGCAGGGTTTTGAAAAA. This gives the protein CSARDGQGFEK. The full-length CDR3 reads as CSARDGQGFEKLFF.

A remark on this clone: The sequenced fragment ends 3 residues before the CDR3 boundary, so the rest is inferred from the germline J gene. The chain employs TRBV7-7 and TRBJ1-2, with D possibly being TRBD1 (5 bases). Germline V gives CDR1 SSHAT, CDR2 FNYEAQ (reference sequence). The CDR3 loop spans 13 amino acids. CDR3 in amino acids: CASSRGEKETYTF. The sequenced CDR3 bases are TGTGCCAGCAGCCGAGGGGAGAAAGAGACC.

Concerning this clone: The sequenced fragment ends 3 residues before the CDR3 boundary, so the rest is inferred from the germline J gene. This chain links TRBV7-2 with TRBJ2-7, with a possible D match to TRBD1 (5 bases). The germline CDR1 and CDR2 sequences are SGHTA and FQGNSA. The CDR3 length is 16 residues. Trimming took 0 bases from V and 1 from J, leaving 13 bases between them. CDR3 in amino acids: CASSLAGAGNSYEQYF. CDR3 DNA (partial): TGTGCCAGCAGCTTAGCTGGGGCAGGGAATTCCTACGAG.

Notes on this clone: The read ends 3 residues early relative to the CDR3; the germline J gene fills the gap. V and J are TRBV7-9 and TRBJ2-2; no clear D gene. CDR1 is SEHNR and CDR2 is FQNEAQ in the germline V gene (reference sequence). The V end lost 4 bases, the J end lost 6 bases, and 15 bases lay between the germline ends. The CDR3 loop spans 15 amino acids. The covered CDR3 bases are TGTGCCAGCAGCTGGCCCACGCCTCAAGCCGGGGAG. Its translation: CASSWPTPQAGE. The full CDR3 sequence reads CASSWPTPQAGELFF.

On this clone: The read ends 3 residues early relative to the CDR3; the germline J gene fills the gap. The chain employs TRBV19 and TRBJ2-7; no firm D call. CDR1 and CDR2 from the germline V gene are LNHDA and SQIVND (reference sequence). V was trimmed by 7 bases and J by 0 bases, leaving 16 bases between them. CDR3 size: 15 residues. CDR3 region: CASNDPWANSYEQYF. The part of the CDR3 DNA that was read is TGTGCCAGTAACGACCCCTGGGCAAACTCCTACGAG.

Regarding this clone: The read comes to an end 3 residues before the CDR3 does, leaving the germline J gene to fill in the end. Distinct nucleotide sequences in the sample also encode this CDR3. This chain links TRBV5-1 with TRBJ2-2, with 9 positions matching TRBD1. Losses at the gene ends were 1 base for V and 1 base for J; bases not matched to a gene: 2. Germline assignment: CDR1 SGHRS and CDR2 YFSETQ. The CDR3 runs 16 residues. Partial CDR3 DNA: TGCGCCAGCAGCTTGATGGGACAGGGGAACACCGGGGAG. This translates into CASSLMGQGNTGE. The full CDR3 protein reads CASSLMGQGNTGELFF.

Comments on this clone: The read ends 3 residues before the CDR3 terminus; that terminus is restored from the germline J gene. The chain employs TRBV6-2 or TRBV6-3 and TRBJ2-3, with D maybe TRBD2 (6 bases). CDR3 length equals 13 residues. From germline, CDR1 is MNHEY and CDR2 SVGEGT. The CDR3 DNA, read in part, is TGTGCCAGCAGTAGATCGTGGGGGGAGACG. Its translation is CASSRSWGET. From start to end, the CDR3 is CASSRSWGETQYF.

On this clone itself: A read error may produce the germline difference seen at one junction end. The read comes to an end 3 residues before the CDR3 does, leaving the germline J gene to fill in the end. Within the sample, other DNA sequences also encode this same CDR3. This chain joins TRBV5-1 and TRBJ1-3; 8 bases map to TRBD1. Germline assignment: CDR1 SGHRS and CDR2 YFSETQ. This CDR3 spans 13 amino acids. CDR3: CASSFGTGNTIYF. The CDR3 DNA, read in part, is TGCGCCAGCAGCTTCGGGACAGGAAACACA.

Turning to this clone: The read ends 3 residues early relative to the CDR3; the germline J gene fills the gap. The J gene is TRBJ2-7, the V gene TRBV13; maybe TRBD2 (6 bases). Germline values: CDR1 PRHDT, CDR2 FYEKMQ (reference sequence). This CDR3 contains 14 residues. V lost 5 bases to trimming and J lost 3 bases, with 14 bases between them. The covered CDR3 bases are TGTGCCAGCAGCCCAGGTGGGGGGATCTACGAG. Protein sequence: CASSPGGGIYE. The entire CDR3 reads CASSPGGGIYEQYF.

For this clone: The CDR3 extends 3 residues past the end of the read, so its final part is completed from the germline J gene. The chain has TRBV18 and TRBJ1-4, with D possibly matching TRBD1 (5 bases). This CDR3 region has 14 residues. Germline V CDR1 and CDR2: KGHSH, LQKENI. CDR3 protein: CASSPSSGANVLFF. The DNA read from the CDR3 is TGTGCCAGCTCACCTTCATCTGGGGCCAACGTA.

On this clone itself: The CDR3 extends 3 residues past the end of the read, so its final part is completed from the germline J gene. The V call is TRBV7-2, the J call TRBJ2-1, with D maybe TRBD1 (7 bases). Trimming took 5 bases from V and 0 from J, leaving 8 bases between them. CDR1 is SGHTA and CDR2 is FQGNSA in the germline V gene. The CDR3 totals 14 residues. The CDR3 bases that were read are TGTGCCAGCAGCCAGGGGGGCTCCTACAATGAG. Its translation: CASSQGGSYNE. The CDR3 in full is CASSQGGSYNEQFF.

Regarding this clone: The observed sequence ends 3 residues before the CDR3 terminus, with the missing tail filled in from the germline J gene. This chain uses TRBV5-1 with TRBJ2-3; D is perhaps TRBD1 (5 bases). Germline V lookup: CDR1 SGHRS, CDR2 YFSETQ. The CDR3 covers 13 residues. The DNA read from the CDR3 is TGCGCCAGCAGCTCTACAGGTGGAGAGACG. Its translation: CASSSTGGET. From start to end, the CDR3 is CASSSTGGETQYF.

Remarks on this clone: The read ends 3 residues before the CDR3 terminus; that terminus is restored from the germline J gene. This chain links TRBV2 with TRBJ2-2, with D tentatively TRBD2 (5 bases). CDR1 is SNHLY and CDR2 is FYNNEI in the germline V gene. The CDR3 consists of 13 residues. Incomplete CDR3 DNA: TGTGCCAGCAGGGTAACGACTAATGAAAAG. This encodes CASRVTTNEK. The full-length CDR3 reads as CASRVTTNEKLFF.

In the case of this clone: The read ends 3 residues before the CDR3 terminus; that terminus is restored from the germline J gene. The V call is TRBV20-1, the J call TRBJ2-5; TRBD1 agrees at 7 bases. Per germline, CDR1 DFQATT and CDR2 SNEGSKA (reference sequence). V lost 0 bases to trimming and J lost 7 bases; unmatched junction nucleotides: 11. The CDR3 runs to 15 residues. The chain's CDR3 is CSARDPRQGVGTQYF. The CDR3 DNA, read in part, is TGCAGTGCTAGAGATCCGAGGCAGGGGGTAGGGACC.

Notes on this clone: Read sequence stops 3 residues before the CDR3 end, and the germline J gene provides the missing end. This chain links TRBV7-9 with TRBJ2-4; 7 nucleotides align to TRBD1. The CDR3 sequence is 13 residues long. CDR1 and CDR2 (germline): SEHNR, FQNEAQ (reference sequence). The covered CDR3 bases are TGTGCCAGCAGCACAGGGGAGAGAGGGGGT. It yields the protein CASSTGERGG. In full, the CDR3 is CASSTGERGGQYF.

Worth noting for this clone: The read stops 3 residues short of the end of the CDR3; the missing end is completed from the germline J gene. The V gene is TRBV12-3 or TRBV12-4, the J gene TRBJ1-4; D gene uncertain. V was trimmed by 6 bases and J by 5 bases, leaving 10 bases between them. This CDR3 has 13 amino acids. This CDR3 is CASRGSSNEKLFF. The DNA read from the CDR3 is TGTGCCAGCAGGGGCTCTTCGAATGAAAAA.

Concerning this clone: The read terminates 3 residues ahead of where the CDR3 ends, so the germline J gene completes it. The chain has TRBV5-1 and TRBJ2-4; D is possibly TRBD2 (6 bases). V was trimmed by 3 bases and J by 5 bases, leaving 12 bases between them. From germline, CDR1 is SGHRS and CDR2 YFSETQ. CDR3 length: 14 residues. The CDR3 here is CASSWGGAENIQYF. The sequenced part of the CDR3 DNA is TGCGCCAGCAGCTGGGGCGGGGCTGAAAACATT.